Listed below are T cell receptor beta chains from one sample, sequenced in a study of cytomegalovirus exposure and HLA in healthy donors. The data were produced by immunoSEQ multiplex PCR, yet TCRdb's version contains in-frame clones alone and is incomplete. Of 150,000 or so clones listed, approximately 79% are singletons. The sequenced sample consisted of PBMCs. The receptors shown here come from a man aged 45-65 years in good health and CMV-seropositive. CDR3s include the opening cysteine and the closing phenylalanine or tryptophan. The D gene is left open where the match is weak. Not all rows give a size; the values are once, few, many and, for expanded clones, a class.

TRBJ2-1 TRBD1 TRBV7-3 few CASSFWDRVGNEQFF TGTGCCAGCAGCTTCTGGGACAGGGTTGGAAATGAGCAGTTCTTC
TRBJ2-5 TRBD1 TRBV30 few CAWSVLGQGKGKETQYF TGTGCCTGGAGTGTACTAGGACAGGGGAAGGGAAAAGAGACCCAGTACTTC
TRBJ1-1 TRBD1 TRBV10-1 . CASQDRGRSGTEAFF TGCGCCAGCCAAGACAGGGGGCGGTCGGGCACTGAAGCTTTCTTT
TRBJ1-2 . TRBV29-1 . CSVEVGGLNYGYTF TGCAGCGTGGAGGTGGGGGGGCTTAACTATGGCTACACCTTC
TRBJ1-2 . TRBV5-1 few CASSSNSGLTGGYTF TGCGCCAGCAGCTCCAATTCGGGCCTAACGGGGGGCTACACCTTC
TRBJ1-2 TRBD1 TRBV7-8 . CASSDTGGGYGYTF TGTGCCAGCAGCGACACAGGGGGCGGCTATGGCTACACCTTC
TRBJ1-1 . TRBV18 . CASSPNTGEAFF TGTGCCAGCTCACCGAATACAGGTGAAGCTTTCTTT
TRBJ1-1 . TRBV20-1 few CSEGGNTEAFF TGCAGTGAAGGGGGAAACACTGAAGCTTTCTTT
TRBJ1-2 TRBD1 TRBV27 few CASSSSLGDRAIYF TGTGCCAGCAGTTCCTCCTTGGGGGACAGGGCGATCTACTTC
TRBJ1-1 . TRBV11-2 . CASSLDYGAQGGAFF TGTGCCAGCAGCTTAGATTATGGGGCCCAAGGAGGGGCTTTCTTT
TRBJ2-2 . TRBV10-2 . CASSEVRGGLGTGELFF TGCGCCAGCAGTGAAGTTAGGGGGGGCTTGGGGACCGGGGAGCTGTTTTTT
TRBJ1-3 . TRBV7-9 few CASSSPGSSSGNTIYF TGTGCCAGCAGCTCACCGGGAAGCAGCAGTGGAAACACCATATATTTT
TRBJ1-2 . TRBV28 . CASAPGSYGYTF TGTGCCAGCGCTCCCGGGAGCTATGGCTACACCTTC
TRBJ2-7 TRBD1 TRBV6-5 . CASSPDRVSYEQYF TGTGCCAGCAGCCCCGACAGGGTTTCCTACGAGCAGTACTTC
TRBJ2-3 . TRBV6-1 . CAKYGDTYTDTQYF TGTGCCAAGTATGGGGACACCTACACAGATACGCAGTATTTT
TRBJ1-2 . TRBV6-5 . CASRVTRNYGYTF TGTGCCAGCAGGGTTACCCGGAACTATGGCTACACCTTC
TRBJ2-2 TRBD1 TRBV4-1 . CASSQETGERTGELFF TGCGCCAGCAGCCAAGAGACAGGGGAACGTACCGGGGAGCTGTTTTTT
TRBJ1-6 . TRBV6-1 once CASSTPLTYNSPLHF TGTGCCAGCAGCACGCCCCTAACGTATAATTCACCCCTCCACTTT
TRBJ1-2 TRBD1 TRBV6-4 . CASSEATGKRDGYTF TGTGCCAGCAGTGAAGCGACAGGGAAACGGGATGGCTACACCTTC
TRBJ2-5 TRBD1 TRBV27 once CASSSPGQAEETQYF TGTGCCAGCAGTTCCCCGGGACAGGCTGAAGAGACCCAGTACTTC
TRBJ2-7 TRBD1 TRBV2 . CASSRTGRQAYEQYF TGTGCCAGCAGTAGGACAGGGAGACAAGCCTACGAGCAGTACTTC
TRBJ1-5 TRBD1 TRBV28 . CASSLRDPRDSHHF TGTGCCAGCAGTTTACGGGACCCTCGGGACAGCCATCATTTT
TRBJ2-3 TRBD1 TRBV27 . CASSPQQTGGTDTQYF TGTGCCAGCAGTCCCCAGCAGACAGGGGGCACAGATACGCAGTATTTT
TRBJ2-5 TRBD2 TRBV6-1 . CASSEPERGLQETQYF TGTGCCAGCAGTGAACCAGAGCGGGGCCTACAAGAGACCCAGTACTTC
TRBJ2-6 . TRBV11-2 . CASSFPRGSGANVLTF TGTGCCAGCAGCTTCCCCCGGGGCTCTGGGGCCAACGTCCTGACTTTC
TRBJ2-3 . TRBV9 . CASSVRGDSTDTQYF TGTGCCAGCAGCGTACGCGGGGATAGCACAGATACGCAGTATTTT
TRBJ1-6 TRBD1 TRBV28 . CASSSRGTVLNSPLHF TGTGCCAGCAGTTCCCGTGGGACAGTACTAAATTCACCCCTCCACTTT
TRBJ1-4 . TRBV10-2 . CASGETATNEKLFF TGCGCCAGCGGGGAGACGGCAACTAATGAAAAACTGTTTTTT
TRBJ2-2 . TRBV19 once CASTLGAGELFF TGTGCCAGTACCCTTGGGGCTGGGGAGCTGTTTTTT
TRBJ2-3 TRBD2 TRBV9 . CASSESGLANLDTQYF TGTGCCAGCAGCGAATCGGGACTAGCGAATTTGGATACGCAGTATTTT